These 29 T cell receptor beta chains share one sample of origin, sequenced in a study of T cells expressing NK-cell markers. TCRdb re-called the 5' RACE reads; one entry per CDR3 protein, DNA not given. The table gives about 400,000 distinct CDR3 sequences; the top ten clones make up 9.5% to 12% of it. Sequencing was carried out using blood T cells: a sorted CD56 or NKG2C T cell subset, CD4+ or CD8+ T cells, or bulk PBMC T cells (not recorded which). Receptor source: a woman aged 45-60 years in good health.

The rearrangement joins TRBV18 to TRBJ2-1. Germline CDR1 is KGHSH and CDR2 is LQKENI. The CDR3 runs 16 residues. This CDR3 is CASSPPGDYWNNEQFF.

The genes are TRBV20-1 and TRBJ2-1; the TCRdb call, TRBD2, lacks DNA for checking. The germline V gene has CDR1 DFQATT and CDR2 SNEGSKA (reference sequence). This CDR3 has 15 residues. CDR3 in amino acids: CSARVRSSGRFEQFF.

The V gene is TRBV4-2, the J gene TRBJ1-1; TCRdb's D call of TRBD1 is untestable without DNA. CDR3 size: 15 residues. Germline-derived CDR1 and CDR2 are LGHNA and YNFKEQ. CDR3 in amino acids: CASSQRGQINTEAFF.

The genes are TRBV19 and TRBJ1-1; the TRBD1 assignment by TCRdb is unverifiable without DNA. CDR3 length: 14 residues. CDR1 is LNHDA, CDR2 SQIVND, per germline (reference sequence). CDR3 protein: CASSYRGLSTEAFF.

The rearrangement links TRBV6-6 to TRBJ2-2; TCRdb names TRBD1, which stays unverified in the absence of DNA. Germline CDR1 reads MNHNY; CDR2 reads SVGAGI (reference sequence). This CDR3 comprises 16 residues. The CDR3 spells CASSLTGALNTGELFF.

The rearrangement uses TRBV20-1 and TRBJ1-6. Germline CDR1 reads DFQATT; CDR2 reads SNEGSKA (reference sequence). This CDR3 comprises 14 residues. The CDR3 is CSARADLYNSPLHF.

V gene TRBV5-1 combines with J gene TRBJ1-2. The CDR3 runs 13 residues. Germline V lookup: CDR1 SGHRS, CDR2 YFSETQ. The CDR3 protein is CASSHEIGYGYTF.

This chain uses TRBV4-1 with TRBJ2-2; the TCRdb call, TRBD2, lacks DNA for checking. This CDR3 contains 16 residues. Looked up from germline, CDR1 is MGHRA and CDR2 is YSYEKL. CDR3: CASSQDPSGSAGELFF.

The V gene is TRBV7-9, the J gene TRBJ2-1; the TCRdb call, TRBD1, lacks DNA for checking. The CDR3 has 16 amino acids. In germline, CDR1 is SEHNR, CDR2 FQNEAQ (reference sequence). The CDR3 loop is CASSDGQFNSYNEQFF.

The V and J genes are TRBV30 and TRBJ2-1; the TCRdb call, TRBD2, lacks DNA for checking. The germline V gene encodes CDR1 GTSNPN and CDR2 SVGIG (reference sequence). This CDR3 spans 13 amino acids. CDR3 sequence: CAWTGTSSLEQFF.

The chain couples TRBV29-1 to TRBJ1-2; the TRBD1 assignment by TCRdb is unverifiable without DNA. The CDR3 length is 13 residues. CDR1 and CDR2 (germline): SQVTM, ANQGSEA. The CDR3 loop is CSVDSGGNYGYTF. The whole variable domain, remainder taken from reference TRBV29-1 and TRBJ1-2, is SAVISQKPSRDICQRGTSLTIQCQVDSQVTMMFWYRQQPGQSLTLIATANQGSEATYESGFVIDKFPISRPNLTFSTLTVSNMSPEDSSIYLCSVDSGGNYGYTFGSGTRLTVV.

The V call is TRBV9, the J call TRBJ2-3; TCRdb returns TRBD2, unconfirmable since there is no DNA. Germline V gene sequence: CDR1 SGDLS, CDR2 YYNGEE. The CDR3 is made up of 14 amino acids. CDR3 region: CASSGRGPTDTQYF.

CDR3 loop: CASSLDPGGLNEKLFF. The chain couples TRBV5-6 to TRBJ1-4; lacking DNA, the TRBD1 call made by TCRdb goes unchecked. Germline V gene sequence: CDR1 SGHDT, CDR2 YYEEEE. The CDR3 runs to 16 residues.

The rearrangement links TRBV4-1 to TRBJ2-7; TCRdb proposes TRBD1, but this gene call is untestable without DNA. CDR3 size: 13 residues. CDR1 is MGHRA, CDR2 YSYEKL, per germline. CDR3 in amino acids: CASSQARGGEQYF.

CDR3 residues: CASSIQLSGANVLTF. The chain has TRBV7-9 and TRBJ2-6. The length of the CDR3 is 15 residues. Germline V lookup: CDR1 SEHNR, CDR2 FQNEAQ (reference sequence).

The chain employs TRBV25-1 and TRBJ2-7; TCRdb selects TRBD1, and the lack of DNA leaves this call unchecked. Germline assignment: CDR1 MGHDK and CDR2 SYGVNS. This CDR3 is 14 amino acids long. CDR3 sequence reads: CASGPWGSAYEQYF.

This chain connects TRBV12-3 or TRBV12-4 to TRBJ2-3; TCRdb's D call of TRBD1 is untestable without DNA. The CDR3 is made up of 15 amino acids. CDR3 loop: CASSHRGELPDTQYF.

This chain joins TRBV5-1 and TRBJ2-1; TCRdb gives TRBD2 as the D gene, but with no DNA this cannot be confirmed. The CDR3 is 16 amino acids. Germline CDR1 SGHRS, CDR2 YFSETQ. This CDR3 is CASSLGRLAGVNEQFF. The complete variable domain, with remaining parts taken from reference TRBV5-1 and TRBJ2-1, reads KAGVTQTPRYLIKTRGQQVTLSCSPISGHRSVSWYQQTPGQGLQFLFEYFSETQRNKGNFPGRFSGRQFSNSRSEMNVSTLELGDSALYLCASSLGRLAGVNEQFFGPGTRLTVL.

The rearrangement uses TRBV15 and TRBJ2-7; lacking DNA, the TRBD1 call made by TCRdb goes unchecked. This CDR3 has 16 amino acids. The V gene's germline CDR1 is LNHNV and CDR2 YYDKDF (reference sequence). Here the CDR3 reads CATSRDRTGGTYEQYF.

The chain employs TRBV12-3 or TRBV12-4 and TRBJ2-3. This CDR3 contains 12 residues. The CDR3 protein is CASSSRVGTQYF.

The rearrangement joins TRBV7-7 to TRBJ2-5. Germline lookup yields CDR1 SSHAT and CDR2 FNYEAQ (reference sequence). The CDR3 is made up of 15 amino acids. CDR3 sequence: CASSLELGGPETQYF. Using reference TRBV7-7 and TRBJ2-5 for the parts outside the CDR3, the full variable domain is GAGVSQSPRYKVTKRGQDVTLRCDPISSHATLYWYQQALGQGPEFLTYFNYEAQPDKSGLPSDRFSAERPEGSISTLTIQRTEQRDSAMYRCASSLELGGPETQYFGPGTRLLVL.

CDR3 sequence reads: CASTSGRRAEAFF. The J gene is TRBJ1-1, the V gene TRBV5-1. The CDR3 has 13 residues. CDR1 is SGHRS and CDR2 is YFSETQ in the germline V gene.

The chain employs TRBV5-1 and TRBJ2-3; TCRdb lists TRBD2, though no DNA is available to test this call. CDR3 size: 15 residues. CDR1 SGHRS and CDR2 YFSETQ come from the germline V gene. The CDR3 spells CASSLQAGAADTQYF.

CDR3 protein: CASSTWLVGTQYF. The chain recombines TRBV27 with TRBJ2-5. The germline V gene has CDR1 MNHEY and CDR2 SMNVEV (reference sequence). The CDR3 totals 13 residues.

The chain joins TRBV12-5 to TRBJ2-3; the D call from TCRdb, TRBD2, cannot be confirmed without DNA. The CDR3 extends over 15 amino acids. The V gene's germline CDR1 is LGHNT and CDR2 FRNRAP. This CDR3 is CASEGTSEMTDTQYF.

The chain has TRBV6-1 and TRBJ2-1; TCRdb reports TRBD2, a call that lacks DNA to check it against. CDR3 length: 18 residues. Germline loops: CDR1 MNHNS, CDR2 SASEGT. The CDR3 sequence: CASSEAVSGSGSYNEQFF.

The rearrangement joins TRBV9 to TRBJ2-3; TCRdb proposes TRBD2, but this gene call is untestable without DNA. The CDR3 spans 16 residues. The germline CDR1 and CDR2 sequences are SGDLS and YYNGEE. The CDR3 region is CASSEPAGSSSDTQYF.

The chain is built from TRBV7-9 and TRBJ2-7; TCRdb reports TRBD1, a call that lacks DNA to check it against. The CDR3 covers 16 residues. Germline V CDR1 and CDR2: SEHNR, FQNEAQ (reference sequence). CDR3 in amino acids: CASSRAGTGTTYEQYF.

The gene calls are TRBV29-1 and TRBJ2-4; the D call from TCRdb, TRBD1, cannot be confirmed without DNA. The CDR3 sequence is 13 residues long. Per germline, CDR1 SQVTM and CDR2 ANQGSEA. This CDR3 reads CSVEAGSKNIQYF.